The 32 T cell receptor beta chains reported below all come from one sample, sequenced in a study of blood T cell repertoires in COVID-19. This table comes from immunoSEQ multiplex PCR, and its TCRdb copy is limited to in-frame clones, with some not included. The sample holds around 200,000 clones, 75% to 90% seen once. The material sequenced was PBMCs or T cells enriched from blood (not recorded which). The source is a woman between 40 and 50 years old with acute COVID-19.

The DNA for the CDR3 is TGTGCCAGCAGATTTGGGCGGGGGGCCCCCTTAAGCACAGATACGCAGTATTTT. Translation: CASRFGRGAPLSTDTQYF. The chain combines TRBV11-2 with TRBJ2-3, with TRBD2 matching over 8 bases. This CDR3 has 18 amino acids. V shed 6 bases and J 0 bases; nucleotides not matched to a gene: 14. Germline V gene sequence: CDR1 SGHAT, CDR2 FQNNGV.

This clone has just a few counts. The chain has TRBV7-2 and TRBJ2-3, with TRBD1 matching over 9 bases. The V and J ends lost 6 bases and 1 base, in that order; junction bases with no gene match: 2. Looked up from germline, CDR1 is SGHTA and CDR2 is FQGNSA. This CDR3 has 14 amino acids. In DNA form, the CDR3 reads TGTGCCAGCAGAAGGACAGGGGGCACAGATACGCAGTATTTT. The encoded protein is CASRRTGGTDTQYF. Full variable domain (outside the CDR3, taken from reference TRBV7-2 and TRBJ2-3): GAGVSQSPSNKVTEKGKDVELRCDPISGHTALYWYRQSLGQGLEFLIYFQGNSAPDKSGLPSDRFSAERTGGSVSTLTIQRTQQEDSAVYLCASRRTGGTDTQYFGPGTRLTVL.

The chain employs TRBV3-1 (or the pseudogene TRBV3-2) and TRBJ1-2, with a possible D match to TRBD1 (5 bases). With 0 bases removed from V and 2 bases from J, the gap between germline ends came to 13 bases. In germline, CDR1 is LGHDT, CDR2 YNNKEL (reference sequence). CDR3 length equals 16 residues. The CDR3 sequence is CASSQDSLDSNYGYTF. CDR3 bases: TGTGCCAGCAGCCAAGATTCCCTTGACAGCAACTATGGCTACACCTTC.

The sample holds one count of this clone. This chain connects TRBV29-1 to TRBJ1-3, with 7 bases matching TRBD1. The germline CDR1 and CDR2 sequences are SQVTM and ANQGSEA. J lost 0 bases, V lost 5 bases, and 4 bases had no gene match. The CDR3 is 14 amino acids. The CDR3 loop reads CSVKTGNSGNTIYF. The CDR3 DNA reads TGCAGCGTTAAGACAGGGAACTCTGGAAACACCATATATTTT.

This chain connects TRBV12-3 or TRBV12-4 to TRBJ2-7; D gene unclear. CDR3 length: 12 amino acids. Between the trimmed V and J ends, which lost 5 bases and 6 bases, there was a span of 11 bases. The DNA of the CDR3 is TGTGCCAGCAGTGACAATTCCCGCGAGCAGTACTTC. This sequence encodes CASSDNSREQYF.

This clone has just one count. The chain has TRBV10-1 and TRBJ1-1, with a weak D call TRBD1 (5 bases). The CDR3 sequence is 14 residues long. Looked up from germline, CDR1 is WNHNN and CDR2 is SYGVQD (reference sequence). V lost 0 bases to trimming and J lost 4 bases, with 9 bases between them. The CDR3 here is CASSESGRVTEAFF. The CDR3, as DNA: TGCGCCAGCAGTGAGTCGGGGCGAGTCACTGAAGCTTTCTTT.

The chain carries TRBV7-9 and TRBJ2-1; the D gene is possibly TRBD1 (6 bases). The ends were cut back, 5 bases at V and 0 bases at J, with 14 bases in the middle. The CDR3 covers 16 residues. The germline CDR1 and CDR2 sequences are SEHNR and FQNEAQ (reference sequence). The CDR3 loop reads CASSPPTGSSYNEQFF. In DNA, the CDR3 is TGTGCCAGCAGCCCCCCCACAGGGAGCTCCTACAATGAGCAGTTCTTC.

The V and J genes are TRBV24-1 and TRBJ2-7; 8 bases match TRBD1. Germline V gives CDR1 KGHDR, CDR2 SFDVKD. V lost 0 bases and J lost 2; bases outside the gene matches: 2. This CDR3 has 15 amino acids. The CDR3 region is CATSDLRTGTYEQYF. The CDR3 nucleotides read TGTGCCACCAGTGATTTGAGGACAGGGACCTACGAGCAGTACTTC.

V is TRBV19 and J is TRBJ2-7; D is perhaps TRBD2 (6 bases). The V gene lost 9 bases and the J gene lost 6 bases, with 21 bases spanning the gap. Germline loops: CDR1 LNHDA, CDR2 SQIVND (reference sequence). The CDR3 covers 14 residues. The CDR3 loop reads CASGPFREAGEQYF. The CDR3 nucleotides are TGTGCCAGCGGGCCCTTCAGGGAGGCGGGCGAGCAGTACTTC.

V is TRBV6-2 or TRBV6-3 and J is TRBJ2-2; TRBD1 agrees at 7 bases. V lost 4 bases, J lost 6 bases, and 14 bases stayed unmatched. Germline V gives CDR1 MNHEY, CDR2 SVGEGT. This CDR3 has 17 residues. The DNA of the CDR3 is TGTGCCAGCAGTTGGGGAGACAGGGCCTTTAGGGCCGGGGAGCTGTTTTTT. Translated, it gives CASSWGDRAFRAGELFF.

The chain employs TRBV27 and TRBJ2-1; 8 bases line up with TRBD1. This CDR3 contains 16 residues. Trimming took 2 bases from V and 4 from J; bases not matched to a gene: 7. Germline V lookup: CDR1 MNHEY, CDR2 SMNVEV (reference sequence). The CDR3 DNA sequence: TGTGCCAGCAGTTTAGTCGCCAGGGGGCATTACAATGAGCAGTTCTTC. Translation gives CASSLVARGHYNEQFF.

The CDR3 region is CASSFSRDHNEQFF. CDR3 coding DNA: TGTGCCAGCAGCTTCTCCCGGGATCACAATGAGCAGTTCTTC. The chain recombines TRBV11-3 with TRBJ2-1; D is perhaps TRBD2 (5 bases). The germline CDR1 and CDR2 sequences are SGHNT and YENEEA. Trimming removed 3 bases at V and 5 bases at J, with 11 bases between. The CDR3 is 14 residues long. Full variable domain (missing parts from reference TRBV11-3 and TRBJ2-1): EAGVVQSPRYKIIEKKQPVAFWCNPISGHNTLYWYLQNLGQGPELLIRYENEEAVDDSQLPKDRFSAERLKGVDSTLKIQPAELGDSAVYLCASSFSRDHNEQFFGPGTRLTVL.

The V call is TRBV29-1, the J call TRBJ1-4; 7 bases line up with TRBD1. V lost 3 bases to trimming and J lost 8 bases; unmatched junction nucleotides: 3. Germline V CDR1 and CDR2: SQVTM, ANQGSEA. The CDR3 totals 12 residues. CDR3 region: CSVETGTEKLFF. DNA of the CDR3: TGCAGCGTTGAGACAGGGACAGAAAAACTGTTTTTT. The complete variable domain, with remaining parts taken from reference TRBV29-1 and TRBJ1-4, reads SAVISQKPSRDICQRGTSLTIQCQVDSQVTMMFWYRQQPGQSLTLIATANQGSEATYESGFVIDKFPISRPNLTFSTLTVSNMSPEDSSIYLCSVETGTEKLFFGSGTQLSVL.

The V and J genes are TRBV27 and TRBJ2-5, with 8 bases fitting TRBD1. This CDR3 comprises 15 residues. J gave up 9 bases and V 2 bases, and 11 bases lay outside the gene matches. Germline lookup yields CDR1 MNHEY and CDR2 SMNVEV (reference sequence). The CDR3 loop is CASSLLSGVRGPQYF. Written as DNA, the CDR3 is TGTGCCAGCAGTTTACTGTCGGGGGTCAGGGGGCCCCAGTACTTC.

Only a few counts were recorded for this clone. This sample also contains other DNA sequences that code for the same CDR3. The J gene is TRBJ1-5, the V gene TRBV27, with TRBD1 as a possible D gene (6 bases). Per germline, CDR1 MNHEY and CDR2 SMNVEV (reference sequence). The CDR3 spans 14 residues. V was clipped by 6 bases and J by 3 bases, with 12 bases between them. The CDR3 sequence is CASRAGVSNQPQHF. DNA of the CDR3: TGTGCCAGCAGAGCAGGGGTTTCCAATCAGCCCCAGCATTTT.

V is TRBV7-6 and J is TRBJ1-3; D is possibly TRBD1 (6 bases). The CDR3 has 15 residues. V was cut by 1 base and J by 7 bases, with 14 bases left in between. Germline assignment: CDR1 SGHVS and CDR2 FNYEAQ. The CDR3 DNA reads as TGTGCCAGCAGCTTAGAGGGGGAGGGGGAGAACACCATATATTTT. Translated: CASSLEGEGENTIYF.

The V call is TRBV7-8, the J call TRBJ1-5; D call uncertain. This CDR3 comprises 12 residues. CDR1 and CDR2 (germline): SGHVS, FQNEAQ. V shed 1 base and J shed 7 bases, with 5 bases lying between them. CDR3 coding DNA: TGTGCCAGCAGCTTAGGTTCGCAGCCCCAGCATTTT. As protein: CASSLGSQPQHF.

The V call is TRBV14, the J call TRBJ2-3, with 9 nucleotides matching TRBD1. The CDR3 spans 18 residues. The germline V gene has CDR1 SGHDN and CDR2 FVKESK. V was clipped by 4 bases and J by 0 bases; unmatched bases: 11. CDR3: CASSLTGGFLTSTDTQYF. The CDR3 coding sequence is TGTGCCAGCAGCCTGACAGGGGGTTTCTTAACTAGCACAGATACGCAGTATTTT.

V and J are TRBV6-1 and TRBJ1-1, with D possibly being TRBD1 (5 bases). With 4 bases removed from V and 4 bases from J, the gap between germline ends came to 19 bases. Germline lookup yields CDR1 MNHNS and CDR2 SASEGT. This CDR3 has 16 residues. The CDR3 nucleotides read TGTGCCAGCAGTGTGTCCCAGGGAGGGATTGGCACTGAAGCTTTCTTT. This sequence encodes CASSVSQGGIGTEAFF.

A single count supports this clone. This chain joins TRBV13 and TRBJ1-3; a weak D match, TRBD1 (5 bases). This CDR3 spans 16 amino acids. The V gene lost 7 bases and the J gene lost 1 base, with 17 bases spanning the gap. The germline V gene has CDR1 PRHDT and CDR2 FYEKMQ (reference sequence). CDR3 bases: TGTGCCAGCACCGCGCGGGGGATAACATCTGGAAACACCATATATTTT. Translation gives CASTARGITSGNTIYF.

The chain links TRBV3-1 (or the pseudogene TRBV3-2) to TRBJ2-1; 9 positions match TRBD2. J gave up 7 bases and V 1 base, and 8 bases lay outside the gene matches. CDR3 length equals 16 residues. Germline CDR1 and CDR2: LGHDT and YNNKEL (reference sequence). The CDR3 bases are TGTGCCAGCAGCCAAGTACTCCCCGCGGGGGGGAATGAGCAGTTCTTC. Its protein product is CASSQVLPAGGNEQFF.

In this sample, this clone turned up once. The chain joins TRBV6-2 or TRBV6-3 to TRBJ1-5, with TRBD1 identical over 10 bases. CDR1 and CDR2 from the germline V gene are MNHEY and SVGEGT. Trimming cost V 0 bases and J 2 bases; bases outside gene matches: 1. This CDR3 spans 16 amino acids. The CDR3 nucleotides are TGTGCCAGCAGTTACTCGACAGGGGGCGGCAATCAGCCCCAGCATTTT. Translated, it gives CASSYSTGGGNQPQHF.

This clone was recorded at least ten times. The chain carries TRBV2 and TRBJ2-7; a weak D match, TRBD2 (6 bases). CDR1 and CDR2 from the germline V gene are SNHLY and FYNNEI. The CDR3 covers 16 residues. V gave up 8 bases and J gave up 0 bases, with 20 bases separating them. As DNA, the CDR3 is TGTGCCAGCCGTACCTCGCGGGGTGGAAGCTCCTACGAGCAGTACGTC. Amino acids: CASRTSRGGSSYEQYV.

This clone has just one count. The J gene is TRBJ1-5, the V gene TRBV27; perhaps TRBD1 as D (5 bases). The CDR3 loop spans 15 amino acids. V dropped 2 bases and J dropped 6 bases, with 14 bases sitting between them. The germline CDR1 and CDR2 sequences are MNHEY and SMNVEV (reference sequence). The CDR3 reads CASSLLGGSGQPQHF. CDR3 DNA: TGTGCCAGCAGTTTACTTGGGGGGTCGGGTCAGCCCCAGCATTTT.

The CDR3 loop reads CASSGRGTGENEKLFF. DNA of the CDR3: TGTGCCAGCAGCGGTAGGGGGACAGGGGAGAATGAAAAACTGTTTTTT. V is TRBV9 and J is TRBJ1-4; 10 bases align to TRBD1. CDR1 is SGDLS, CDR2 YYNGEE, per germline. This CDR3 spans 16 amino acids. After removal of 3 bases from V and 5 bases from J, the junction contained 7 bases not matched to a gene.

V is TRBV11-2 and J is TRBJ1-1, with D possibly being TRBD1 (5 bases). The CDR3 contains 14 residues. Germline V gene lookup returns CDR1 SGHAT and CDR2 FQNNGV. V was shortened by 6 bases and J by 5 bases, with 16 bases between the two germline ends. CDR3 residues: CASRSGPGGTEAFF. The CDR3 region has the DNA TGTGCCAGCAGGTCAGGTCCTGGGGGGACTGAAGCTTTCTTT.

The rearrangement uses TRBV11-2 and TRBJ1-1, with 9 bases that match TRBD1. This CDR3 comprises 17 residues. The germline gives CDR1 SGHAT, CDR2 FQNNGV. J was trimmed by 2 bases and V by 5 bases; bases with no gene match: 12. CDR3 amino acids: CASSESDPGQGNTEAFF. DNA of the CDR3: TGTGCCAGCAGCGAATCGGACCCGGGACAGGGCAACACTGAAGCTTTCTTT.

The CDR3 DNA follows: TGTGCCAGCAGTTCTCCGGGACTAGCGGGTAACAATGAGCAGTTCTTC. This gives the protein CASSSPGLAGNNEQFF. The rearrangement joins TRBV6-2 or TRBV6-3 to TRBJ2-1, with TRBD2 identical over 12 bases. V shed 4 bases and J 5 bases; nucleotides not matched to a gene: 6. Per germline, CDR1 MNHEY and CDR2 SVGEGT. This CDR3 is 16 amino acids long.

The rearrangement links TRBV29-1 to TRBJ1-1, with 8 bases that match TRBD1. V lost 7 bases to trimming and J lost 1 base; unmatched junction nucleotides: 5. CDR1 SQVTM and CDR2 ANQGSEA come from the germline V gene. The CDR3 is made up of 13 amino acids. CDR3 amino acids: CSGHRGANTEAFF. As DNA, the CDR3 is TGCAGCGGCCACAGGGGGGCGAACACTGAAGCTTTCTTT. Combining the CDR3 with reference TRBV29-1 and TRBJ1-1 gives the whole variable domain SAVISQKPSRDICQRGTSLTIQCQVDSQVTMMFWYRQQPGQSLTLIATANQGSEATYESGFVIDKFPISRPNLTFSTLTVSNMSPEDSSIYLCSGHRGANTEAFFGQGTRLTVV.

The V call is TRBV28, the J call TRBJ2-5, with TRBD2 identical over 14 bases. Looked up from germline, CDR1 is MDHEN and CDR2 is SYDVKM. V trimming: 6 bases; J trimming: 0 bases; junction bases outside the gene matches: 12. The CDR3 extends over 19 amino acids. CDR3 bases: TGTGCCAGCAGCCGAGGGGGACTAGCGGGGGCCATTTACCAAGAGACCCAGTACTTC. This translates into CASSRGGLAGAIYQETQYF.

This sequence joins TRBV7-9 and TRBJ1-1, with 8 bases fitting TRBD1. V dropped 5 bases and J dropped 4; count of bases not matched to a gene: 9. The CDR3 covers 15 residues. Germline lookup yields CDR1 SEHNR and CDR2 FQNEAQ (reference sequence). CDR3 region: CASSPRTGPSTEAFF. In DNA form, the CDR3 reads TGTGCCAGCAGCCCCCGGACAGGGCCGAGCACTGAAGCTTTCTTT.

The chain uses TRBV27 and TRBJ2-1; D may be TRBD2 (6 bases). The CDR3 runs 16 residues. Germline loops: CDR1 MNHEY, CDR2 SMNVEV (reference sequence). With 5 bases removed from V and 8 bases from J, the gap between germline ends came to 22 bases. The CDR3 nucleotides read TGTGCCAGCAGTGGGGTTATGATGGGGGGACGCGATGAGCAGTTCTTC. Encoded protein: CASSGVMMGGRDEQFF.